What follows is one T cell receptor beta chain and its context. What it binds is unknown. MiXCR was run by TCRdb on the reads, yielding one entry per CDR3 protein. The top ten clones hold 13% of a sample with about 530,000 distinct CDR3 sequences, around 27% of them seen once. This entry comes from a study of T cell repertoires in cytomegalovirus infection. Turning to the study itself: A matching HLA type, together with CMV infection, was signaled by public TCR beta signatures.

The study, taken as a whole, reports: Pooled public TCR beta family frequency picked out CMV carriers with the relevant HLA. Dominant in the ex vivo response were TCR beta clonotypes restricted by HLA-C and specific for CMV.

This receptor was taken from a human donor in good health (CMV status not recorded). Some clones in this sample may be carry-over from other donors' samples. Sequences were obtained from PBMCs.

In DNA, the CDR3 is TGTGCCATCAGTGGTGGGACTAGCGAGACAGATACGCAGTATTTT. This encodes CAISGGTSETDTQYF. The chain uses TRBV10-3 and TRBJ2-3; 10 positions match TRBD2. Trimming cost V 4 bases and J 3 bases; bases outside gene matches: 4. Per the germline V gene, CDR1 is ENHRY and CDR2 is SYGVKD. The CDR3 covers 15 residues.